The 8 T cell receptor beta chains given below trace back to one sample, sequenced in a study of CD8+ T cells in alopecia areata. Extracted RNA was reverse transcribed into cDNA, the sequencing template. Libraries were prepared by immunoSEQ multiplex PCR; TCRdb keeps only in-frame clonotypes and omits some of them. The sample lists over 150,000 clones, roughly 63% occurring once. Sequenced material: CD4+ T cells sorted from blood, taken at week 0. These receptors came from a human donor with alopecia areata.

The chain combines TRBV27 with TRBJ2-3, with 10 bases aligning to TRBD2. Germline V gene data show CDR1 as MNHEY and CDR2 as SMNVEV (reference sequence). V trimming: 5 bases; J trimming: 2 bases; junction bases outside the gene matches: 7. The CDR3 is made up of 16 amino acids. Here the CDR3 reads CASSPHGTSDTDTQYF. DNA for the CDR3: TGTGCCAGCAGTCCACATGGGACTAGCGACACAGATACGCAGTATTTT.

The rearrangement links TRBV29-1 to TRBJ2-7; D may be TRBD1 or TRBD2 (6 bases each). The CDR3 runs to 13 residues. The V gene's germline CDR1 is SQVTM and CDR2 ANQGSEA. V lost 4 bases, J lost 2 bases, and 12 bases lay in between. The CDR3 bases are TGCAGCGTTGGGCCTGGGGGGCCCTACGAGCAGTACTTC. Residues: CSVGPGGPYEQYF.

The rearrangement links TRBV5-6 to TRBJ1-2; 8 bases fit TRBD1. V lost 3 bases and J lost 6; bases outside the gene matches: 10. CDR1 and CDR2 from the germline V gene are SGHDT and YYEEEE. This CDR3 has 15 amino acids. This chain's CDR3 is CASSSSGQGGDGYTF. The CDR3 nucleotides read TGTGCCAGCAGCTCGTCCGGACAGGGCGGAGATGGCTACACCTTC.

The chain is built from TRBV7-9 and TRBJ1-6; D possibly corresponds to TRBD1 (6 bases). The CDR3 is 15 residues long. Germline assignment: CDR1 SEHNR and CDR2 FQNEAQ (reference sequence). V lost 8 bases to trimming and J lost 7 bases, with 18 bases between them. The CDR3 DNA reads as TGTGCCAGCGAATGGGGGCAGGGTACCAATTCACCCCTCCACTTT. Protein: CASEWGQGTNSPLHF.

As to this clone: A junction end diverges from the germline sequence, so it may reflect a read error. The chain has TRBV10-3 and TRBJ2-6; TRBD1 is a possible D gene (6 bases). The CDR3 extends over 15 amino acids. CDR1 is ENHRY, CDR2 SYGVKD, per germline. The CDR3 region has the DNA TGCGCCAGCAGGGGATTAAGCTCTGGGGCCAACGTCCTGACTTTC. Translation gives CASRGLSSGANVLTF.

The chain has TRBV9 and TRBJ2-3; TRBD2 might be the D (7 bases). The CDR3 is 15 amino acids. V lost 2 bases, J lost 5 bases, and 15 bases lay in between. Germline CDR1 is SGDLS and CDR2 is YYNGEE. The CDR3 nucleotides read TGTGCCAGCAGCGTTCTCACGGGGGGCGTAGATACGCAGTATTTT. As protein: CASSVLTGGVDTQYF.

This clone was seen a few times. The gene calls are TRBV7-2 and TRBJ2-5, with D possibly matching TRBD1 (6 bases). Looked up from germline, CDR1 is SGHTA and CDR2 is FQGNSA. This CDR3 contains 13 residues. Deletions cut 4 bases from V and 5 bases from J, with 11 bases between. CDR3 DNA sequence: TGTGCCAGCAGCTACGTAGGGGGTGAGACCCAGTACTTC. Translated: CASSYVGGETQYF.

This clone has only a few counts. The chain has TRBV29-1 and TRBJ2-7, with TRBD1 matching 9 bases. CDR1 is SQVTM and CDR2 is ANQGSEA in the germline V gene. The V segment lost 5 bases and the J segment 6 bases; nucleotides outside the gene matches: 8. The CDR3 runs 13 residues. CDR3 in DNA: TGCAGCGTTATGACCGGGACAGGGACCGAGCAGTACTTC. It yields the protein CSVMTGTGTEQYF.